Sequencing of this T cell receptor (beta chain) was carried out in a study of blood T cell repertoires in COVID-19. Across the study: Collection of acute and convalescent COVID-19 samples took place in the United States, Italy and Spain. The cDNA or gDNA used as material had been derived from T cells, B-cell-depleted T cells, or PBMCs.

Per the study methods: Using reference gene primer amplification, nucleated cell counts were estimated. Repertoires were generated with immunoSEQ multiplex PCR, while TCRdb's copy carries only in-frame clones and drops some. The V and J calls and clone size were taken over from that table, and D and trimming were inferred from the DNA. Here the sample spans some 200,000 clones, more than 65% being singletons. This TCR came from a woman in her sixties or seventies with acute or convalescent COVID-19. The sequenced sample consisted of peripheral blood.

The CDR3 DNA reads TGTGCCAGCAGCTTAACAGGGAGGAACACTGAAGCTTTCTTT. It is translated as CASSLTGRNTEAFF. The J gene is TRBJ1-1, the V gene TRBV7-2; D may be TRBD1 (6 bases). With 2 bases removed from V and 1 base from J, the gap between germline ends came to 8 bases. The CDR3 consists of 14 residues. Germline CDR1 SGHTA, CDR2 FQGNSA.